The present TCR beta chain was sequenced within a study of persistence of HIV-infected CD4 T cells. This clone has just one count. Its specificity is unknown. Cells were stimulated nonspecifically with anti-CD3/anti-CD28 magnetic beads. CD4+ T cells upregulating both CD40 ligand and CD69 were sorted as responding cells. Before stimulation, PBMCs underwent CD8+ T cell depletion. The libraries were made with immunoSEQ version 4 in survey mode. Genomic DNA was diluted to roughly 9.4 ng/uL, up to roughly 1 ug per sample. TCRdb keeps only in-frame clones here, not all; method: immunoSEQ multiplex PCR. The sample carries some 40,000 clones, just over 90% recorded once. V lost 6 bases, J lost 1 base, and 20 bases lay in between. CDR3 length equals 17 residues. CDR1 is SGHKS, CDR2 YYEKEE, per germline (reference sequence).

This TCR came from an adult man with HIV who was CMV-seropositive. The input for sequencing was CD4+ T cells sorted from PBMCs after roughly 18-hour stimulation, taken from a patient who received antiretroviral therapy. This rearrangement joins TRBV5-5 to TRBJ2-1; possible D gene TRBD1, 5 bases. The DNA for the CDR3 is TGTGCCAGCACCCGCCCCACAGGCTGGGGTTCCTACAATGAGCAGTTCTTC. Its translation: CASTRPTGWGSYNEQFF.